The next 27 T cell receptor beta chains were all read from a single sample in a study of blood T cell repertoires in COVID-19 (dated by TCRdb to 2019 to 2021). Libraries were made using the immunoSEQ multiplex PCR assay. Imported from immuneACCESS, the table was reduced by TCRdb to in-frame sequences with V and J called. These copies leave out some clones; in studies compared against another copy, an unresolved V gene accounts for under half, and the cause of the remainder is not known. The sample has about 98,000 clones on record, less than 85% of them singletons. Jointly, the top ten make up approximately 11% of the sample. The sample taken for sequencing was peripheral blood. The receptors originated from a man aged 70 or older with active or convalescent COVID-19.

This clone came up a few times. The rearrangement links TRBV30 to TRBJ1-2, with 7 positions matching TRBD1. Per the germline V gene, CDR1 is GTSNPN and CDR2 is SVGIG (reference sequence). The CDR3 has 15 amino acids. The V segment lost 3 bases and the J segment 7 bases; nucleotides outside the gene matches: 14. This CDR3 is CAWRRRTGPTSGYTF. Here the CDR3 DNA reads TGTGCCTGGAGGCGCCGGACAGGACCTACGAGTGGCTACACCTTC.

This chain uses TRBV5-6 with TRBJ1-4, with 10 positions matching TRBD1. There are 15 residues in the CDR3. The V gene end was trimmed by 4 bases and the J gene end by 8 bases; junction bases not matched to a gene: 8. The germline gives CDR1 SGHDT, CDR2 YYEEEE. The CDR3 bases are TGTGCCAGCAGCCGCCGACAGGGGGCAACGGAAAAACTGTTTTTT. Translating it yields CASSRRQGATEKLFF.

Here the CDR3 reads CASSLAVLGRKNTEAFF. The CDR3 bases are TGCGCCAGCAGCTTGGCCGTTTTGGGGCGGAAGAACACTGAAGCTTTCTTT. The chain links TRBV5-1 to TRBJ1-1, with TRBD1 as a possible D gene (5 bases). Trimming stripped 0 bases from V and 1 base from J, with 16 bases between. Germline V gene data show CDR1 as SGHRS and CDR2 as YFSETQ. This CDR3 is built from 17 residues. Looking up the rest from reference TRBV5-1 and TRBJ1-1 gives the full variable domain: KAGVTQTPRYLIKTRGQQVTLSCSPISGHRSVSWYQQTPGQGLQFLFEYFSETQRNKGNFPGRFSGRQFSNSRSEMNVSTLELGDSALYLCASSLAVLGRKNTEAFFGQGTRLTVV.

This chain uses TRBV18 with TRBJ1-2, with D tentatively TRBD1 (6 bases). The germline V gene has CDR1 KGHSH and CDR2 LQKENI. Trimming cost V 2 bases and J 8 bases, with 21 bases left between them. The CDR3 covers 16 residues. The CDR3 spells CASSPTGGQILEGYTF. The CDR3 DNA sequence: TGTGCCAGCTCACCAACCGGTGGACAGATCCTCGAGGGCTACACCTTC.

This chain connects TRBV4-2 to TRBJ2-5; D unresolved. The CDR3 sequence is 15 residues long. V gave up 1 base and J gave up 5 bases, with 14 bases separating them. The germline gives CDR1 LGHNA, CDR2 YNFKEQ. The CDR3 sequence is CASSQVSTSSETQYF. Here the CDR3 DNA reads TGTGCCAGCAGCCAAGTATCGACTTCATCGGAGACCCAGTACTTC.

The chain employs TRBV5-6 and TRBJ2-7; D perhaps matches TRBD1 (6 bases). The CDR3 is 14 amino acids. From germline, CDR1 is SGHDT and CDR2 YYEEEE. Trimming left V 1 base short and J 2 bases short, with 10 bases between. CDR3 region: CASSLNGQTYEQYF. In DNA, the CDR3 is TGTGCCAGCAGCTTGAACGGACAGACCTACGAGCAGTACTTC.

The chain combines TRBV5-1 with TRBJ2-5; unclear D gene. CDR1 and CDR2 from the germline V gene are SGHRS and YFSETQ. This CDR3 contains 13 residues. Between the trimmed V and J ends, which lost 1 base and 3 bases, there was a span of 7 bases. CDR3 amino acids: CASSLSRKETQYF. For the CDR3, the DNA is TGCGCCAGCAGCTTGTCTAGAAAAGAGACCCAGTACTTC.

The chain joins TRBV5-1 to TRBJ1-4, with D possibly being TRBD1 (6 bases). CDR1 is SGHRS, CDR2 YFSETQ, per germline. This CDR3 region has 15 residues. Between the trimmed V and J ends, which lost 0 bases and 7 bases, there was a span of 13 bases. CDR3 sequence: CASSLGDMGSEKLFF. CDR3 in DNA: TGCGCCAGCAGCTTGGGGGACATGGGTTCTGAAAAACTGTTTTTT. The entire variable domain, with the rest obtained from reference TRBV5-1 and TRBJ1-4, is as follows: KAGVTQTPRYLIKTRGQQVTLSCSPISGHRSVSWYQQTPGQGLQFLFEYFSETQRNKGNFPGRFSGRQFSNSRSEMNVSTLELGDSALYLCASSLGDMGSEKLFFGSGTQLSVL.

V is TRBV4-3 and J is TRBJ1-2, with TRBD1 as a possible D gene (6 bases). The germline CDR1 and CDR2 sequences are LGHNA and YSLEER. CDR3 length: 17 residues. Trimming removed 0 bases from V and 8 bases from J, with 22 bases in between. CDR3 coding DNA: TGCGCCAGCAGCCAAGATCCCGGGGGGGCAGGCTATTTAGGCTACACCTTC. Translating gives CASSQDPGGAGYLGYTF.

The chain combines TRBV27 with TRBJ2-2; 14 positions match TRBD2. The ends lost 6 bases at V and 7 bases at J; junction bases unmatched: 16. The germline gives CDR1 MNHEY, CDR2 SMNVEV (reference sequence). The CDR3 is 19 residues long. The CDR3 spells CASSPKTSGGAPLGGELFF. The CDR3 region has the DNA TGTGCCAGCAGCCCAAAGACTAGCGGGGGGGCTCCACTGGGCGGGGAGCTGTTTTTT.

This rearrangement joins TRBV5-6 to TRBJ2-7; 8 positions agree with TRBD2. This CDR3 region has 13 residues. CDR1 and CDR2 (germline): SGHDT, YYEEEE. Trimming cost V 1 base and J 4 bases; bases outside gene matches: 1. The CDR3: CASSLTGGYEQYF. Written as DNA, the CDR3 is TGTGCCAGCAGCTTGACGGGGGGGTACGAGCAGTACTTC.

The rearrangement uses TRBV6-5 and TRBJ2-7; D is possibly TRBD2 (5 bases). CDR1 and CDR2 from the germline V gene are MNHEY and SVGAGI. The CDR3 has 14 amino acids. V was cut by 6 bases and J by 6 bases, with 18 bases left in between. The CDR3 region is CASRISGTMGEQYF. CDR3 DNA: TGTGCCAGCAGGATCTCGGGAACAATGGGCGAGCAGTACTTC.

This clone was observed a single time. This sequence joins TRBV27 and TRBJ1-6; 9 bases fit TRBD1. The CDR3 contains 17 residues. V gave up 8 bases and J gave up 9 bases; unmatched junction bases: 17. CDR1 MNHEY and CDR2 SMNVEV come from the germline V gene (reference sequence). The CDR3 loop is CASSKDRGYGIGSPLHF. CDR3 DNA: TGTGCCAGCTCAAAAGACAGGGGGTACGGTATAGGTTCACCCCTCCACTTT.

This clone was counted once. The chain combines TRBV19 with TRBJ2-3; 7 positions agree with TRBD1. V lost 3 bases to trimming and J lost 5 bases; unmatched junction nucleotides: 14. Germline CDR1 LNHDA, CDR2 SQIVND (reference sequence). The CDR3 consists of 17 residues. The CDR3, as DNA: TGTGCCAGTAGTATGGGACAGACCCACCTACTAGGAGATACGCAGTATTTT. Translating it yields CASSMGQTHLLGDTQYF.

The CDR3 loop is CASGLVRGFADNEKLFF. CDR3 nucleotide sequence: TGTGCTAGTGGTTTGGTACGGGGGTTCGCGGATAATGAAAAACTGTTTTTT. The chain recombines TRBV12-5 with TRBJ1-4, with a tentative D call TRBD1 (5 bases). V shed 0 bases and J shed 4 bases, with 15 bases lying between them. In germline, CDR1 is LGHNT, CDR2 FRNRAP. The length of the CDR3 is 17 residues.

The chain combines TRBV5-1 with TRBJ2-2; 8 nucleotides agree with TRBD2. Germline CDR1 is SGHRS and CDR2 is YFSETQ. The length of the CDR3 is 15 residues. V was pared by 0 bases and J by 11 bases, with 9 bases of the junction left unmatched. The CDR3, as DNA: TGCGCCAGCAGCTTGGAGGCTAGCGGGCCCAAAGAGCTGTTTTTT. Encoded protein: CASSLEASGPKELFF.

The chain employs TRBV2 and TRBJ2-3; D not certain. V dropped 3 bases and J dropped 0 bases, with 10 bases sitting between them. From germline, CDR1 is SNHLY and CDR2 FYNNEI. This CDR3 has 15 residues. The CDR3 here is CASSEESSSTDTQYF. The CDR3 DNA sequence: TGTGCCAGCAGTGAGGAGTCATCTAGCACAGATACGCAGTATTTT.

The V call is TRBV9, the J call TRBJ2-7; 10 bases agree with TRBD2. Germline values: CDR1 SGDLS, CDR2 YYNGEE. V dropped 4 bases and J dropped 2; count of bases not matched to a gene: 9. CDR3 length: 16 amino acids. The CDR3 DNA reads as TGTGCCAGCAGCATGAGCGGGGGGGCGCAGACCTACGAGCAGTACTTC. Protein sequence: CASSMSGGAQTYEQYF.

In its sample, this clone was seen a few times. The chain has TRBV7-3 and TRBJ2-1; TRBD1 matches at 9 bases. CDR3 length equals 15 residues. Per the germline V gene, CDR1 is SGHTA and CDR2 is FQGTGA. The V segment lost 4 bases and the J segment 5 bases; nucleotides outside the gene matches: 6. The CDR3 sequence is CASSSDRGGNNEQFF. The CDR3 DNA reads as TGTGCCAGCAGCTCTGACAGGGGGGGAAACAATGAGCAGTTCTTC. Combining the CDR3 with reference TRBV7-3 and TRBJ2-1 gives the whole variable domain GAGVSQTPSNKVTEKGKYVELRCDPISGHTALYWYRQSLGQGPEFLIYFQGTGAADDSGLPNDRFFAVRPEGSVSTLKIQRTERGDSAVYLCASSSDRGGNNEQFFGPGTRLTVL.

The chain uses TRBV6-5 and TRBJ2-7, with D perhaps TRBD1 (6 bases). This CDR3 spans 13 amino acids. Trimming stripped 6 bases from V and 2 bases from J, with 11 bases between. Per the germline V gene, CDR1 is MNHEY and CDR2 is SVGAGI. DNA for the CDR3: TGTGCCAGCAGCTCAGACAGGACCTACGAGCAGTACTTC. Its translation is CASSSDRTYEQYF.

The V and J genes are TRBV7-2 and TRBJ2-7; 7 nucleotides agree with TRBD1. V was clipped by 6 bases and J by 2 bases; unmatched bases: 4. Looked up from germline, CDR1 is SGHTA and CDR2 is FQGNSA. This CDR3 comprises 13 residues. Written as DNA, the CDR3 is TGTGCCAGCAGGGGACAGTCCGCCTACGAGCAGTACTTC. It yields the protein CASRGQSAYEQYF.

This clone was seen only a few times. The V and J genes are TRBV30 and TRBJ1-5, with D possibly being TRBD1 (5 bases). CDR1 is GTSNPN, CDR2 SVGIG, per germline (reference sequence). This CDR3 has 14 amino acids. Trimming took 1 base from V and 7 from J, leaving 14 bases between them. The CDR3 DNA is TGTGCCTGGAGTGGAAGGGGCCCTATACAGCCCCAGCATTTT. This sequence encodes CAWSGRGPIQPQHF.

This clone was seen once. The J gene is TRBJ2-2, the V gene TRBV19, with 7 bases matching TRBD1. Per the germline V gene, CDR1 is LNHDA and CDR2 is SQIVND (reference sequence). The CDR3 contains 14 residues. V gave up 7 bases and J gave up 2 bases; unmatched junction bases: 4. The CDR3 protein is CASKGQPNTGELFF. CDR3 nucleotide sequence: TGTGCCAGTAAGGGACAGCCCAACACCGGGGAGCTGTTTTTT.

This chain uses TRBV27 with TRBJ1-6; D perhaps matches TRBD1 (6 bases). Germline V gives CDR1 MNHEY, CDR2 SMNVEV (reference sequence). The CDR3 sequence is 16 residues long. V was trimmed by 3 bases and J by 7 bases, leaving 16 bases between them. The CDR3 sequence: CASSFLLGGRNSPLHF. CDR3 nucleotide sequence: TGTGCCAGCAGTTTCCTCCTAGGGGGACGCAATTCACCCCTCCACTTT.

This clone has just a few counts. V is TRBV5-4 and J is TRBJ2-5; 7 bases are shared with TRBD1. The CDR3 has 14 residues. Germline CDR1 is SGHNT and CDR2 is YYREEE (reference sequence). The ends lost 3 bases at V and 2 bases at J; junction bases unmatched: 4. As DNA, the CDR3 is TGTGCCAGCAGCTGGGACAGCGTACAAGAGACCCAGTACTTC. This translates into CASSWDSVQETQYF. Looking up the rest from reference TRBV5-4 and TRBJ2-5 gives the full variable domain: ETGVTQSPTHLIKTRGQQVTLRCSSQSGHNTVSWYQQALGQGPQFIFQYYREEENGRGNFPPRFSGLQFPNYSSELNVNALELDDSALYLCASSWDSVQETQYFGPGTRLLVL.

The chain carries TRBV10-3 and TRBJ1-2; perhaps TRBD1 as D (5 bases). The CDR3 spans 12 residues. V was clipped by 6 bases and J by 6 bases, with 11 bases between them. In germline, CDR1 is ENHRY, CDR2 SYGVKD. DNA for the CDR3: TGTGCCATCAGCCGACAGCTAGATGGCTACACCTTC. It yields the protein CAISRQLDGYTF.

V is TRBV4-1 and J is TRBJ2-5; 15 nucleotides match TRBD2. The germline gives CDR1 MGHRA, CDR2 YSYEKL. The V gene end was trimmed by 4 bases and the J gene end by 2 bases; junction bases not matched to a gene: 8. This CDR3 contains 18 residues. The CDR3, as DNA: TGCGCCAGCAGCCCGGGACTAGCGGGGGGCTGGGGGCAAGAGACCCAGTACTTC. It yields the protein CASSPGLAGGWGQETQYF.